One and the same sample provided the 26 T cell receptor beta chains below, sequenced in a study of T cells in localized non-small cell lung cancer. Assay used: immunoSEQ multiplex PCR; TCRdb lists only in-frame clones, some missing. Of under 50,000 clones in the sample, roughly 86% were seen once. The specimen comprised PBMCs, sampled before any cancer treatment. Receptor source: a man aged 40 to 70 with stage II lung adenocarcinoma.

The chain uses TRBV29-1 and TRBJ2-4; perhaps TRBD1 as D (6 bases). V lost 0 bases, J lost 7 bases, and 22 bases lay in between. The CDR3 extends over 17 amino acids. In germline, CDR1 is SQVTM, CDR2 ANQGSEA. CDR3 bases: TGCAGCGTTGAAGAAAGGACAGATTCCTTTCAAGGGAACATTCAGTACTTC. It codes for CSVEERTDSFQGNIQYF.

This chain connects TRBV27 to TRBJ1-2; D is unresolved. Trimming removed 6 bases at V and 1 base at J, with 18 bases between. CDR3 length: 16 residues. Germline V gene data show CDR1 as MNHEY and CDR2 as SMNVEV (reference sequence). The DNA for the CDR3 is TGTGCCAGCAGGTCATTGTTGGGGTTAAATAACTATGGCTACACCTTC. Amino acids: CASRSLLGLNNYGYTF.

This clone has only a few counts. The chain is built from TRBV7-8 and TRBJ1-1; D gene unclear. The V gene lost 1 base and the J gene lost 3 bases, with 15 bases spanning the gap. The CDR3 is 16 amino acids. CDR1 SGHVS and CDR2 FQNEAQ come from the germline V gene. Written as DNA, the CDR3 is TGTGCCAGCAGCTTAGGAGGCGCGAGCACGTACACTGAAGCTTTCTTT. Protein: CASSLGGASTYTEAFF.

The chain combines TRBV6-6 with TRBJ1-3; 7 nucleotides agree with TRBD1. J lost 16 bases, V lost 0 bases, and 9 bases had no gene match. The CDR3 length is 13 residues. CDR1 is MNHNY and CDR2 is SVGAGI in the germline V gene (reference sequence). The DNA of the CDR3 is TGTGCCAGCAGTTACTCTGGACAGGCTAAAACGTATTTT. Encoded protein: CASSYSGQAKTYF.

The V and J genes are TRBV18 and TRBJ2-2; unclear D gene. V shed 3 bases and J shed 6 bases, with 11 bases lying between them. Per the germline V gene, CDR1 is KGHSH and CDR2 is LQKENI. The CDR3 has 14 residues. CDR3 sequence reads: CASSPSTNAGELFF. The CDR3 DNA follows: TGTGCCAGCTCACCTAGTACCAACGCCGGGGAGCTGTTTTTT.

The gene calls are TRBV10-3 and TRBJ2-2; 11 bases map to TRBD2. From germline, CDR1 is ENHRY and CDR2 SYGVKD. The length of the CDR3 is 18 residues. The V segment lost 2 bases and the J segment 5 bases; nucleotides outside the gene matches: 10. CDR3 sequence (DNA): TGTGCCATCAGTGAGAGCGCTAGCGGGGGGTTAAGTACCGGGGAGCTGTTTTTT. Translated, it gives CAISESASGGLSTGELFF.

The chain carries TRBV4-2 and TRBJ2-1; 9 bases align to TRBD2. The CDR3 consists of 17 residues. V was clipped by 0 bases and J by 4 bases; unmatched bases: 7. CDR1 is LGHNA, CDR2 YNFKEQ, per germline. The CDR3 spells CASSQEGAGGRYNEQFF. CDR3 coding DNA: TGTGCCAGCAGCCAAGAAGGAGCGGGGGGTAGGTACAATGAGCAGTTCTTC.

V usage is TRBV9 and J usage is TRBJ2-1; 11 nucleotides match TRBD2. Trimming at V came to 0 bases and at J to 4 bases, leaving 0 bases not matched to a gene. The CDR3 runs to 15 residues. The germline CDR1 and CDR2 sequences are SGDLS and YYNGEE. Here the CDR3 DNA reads TGTGCCAGCAGCGTAGTAGCGGGGGGGTACAATGAGCAGTTCTTC. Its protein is CASSVVAGGYNEQFF.

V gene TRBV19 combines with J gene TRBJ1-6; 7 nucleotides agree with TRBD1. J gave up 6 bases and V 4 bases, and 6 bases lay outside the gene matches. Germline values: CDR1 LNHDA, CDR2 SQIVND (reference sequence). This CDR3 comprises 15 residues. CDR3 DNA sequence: TGTGCCAGTAGTAAGGCCCCAGGGGGTAATTCACCCCTCCACTTT. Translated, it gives CASSKAPGGNSPLHF.

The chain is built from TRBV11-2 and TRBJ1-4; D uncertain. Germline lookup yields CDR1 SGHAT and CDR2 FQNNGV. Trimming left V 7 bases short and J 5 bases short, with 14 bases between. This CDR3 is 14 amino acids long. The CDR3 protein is CASTPVSGNEKLFF. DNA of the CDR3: TGTGCCAGCACCCCAGTCTCGGGAAATGAAAAACTGTTTTTT.

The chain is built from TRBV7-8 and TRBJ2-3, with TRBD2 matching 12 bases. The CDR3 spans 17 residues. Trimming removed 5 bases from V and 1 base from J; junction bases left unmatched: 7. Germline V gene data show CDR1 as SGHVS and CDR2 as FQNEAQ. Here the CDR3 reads CASSPWTSGAGTDTQYF. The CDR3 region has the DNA TGTGCCAGCAGCCCATGGACTAGCGGGGCGGGCACAGATACGCAGTATTTT.

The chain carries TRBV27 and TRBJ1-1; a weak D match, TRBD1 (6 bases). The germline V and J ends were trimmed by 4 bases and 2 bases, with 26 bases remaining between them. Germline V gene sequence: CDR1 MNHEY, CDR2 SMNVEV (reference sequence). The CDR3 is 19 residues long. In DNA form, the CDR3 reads TGTGCCAGCAGTTCCCTCCTCGAGGGGGTATGGAGCACAAACACTGAAGCTTTCTTT. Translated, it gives CASSSLLEGVWSTNTEAFF.

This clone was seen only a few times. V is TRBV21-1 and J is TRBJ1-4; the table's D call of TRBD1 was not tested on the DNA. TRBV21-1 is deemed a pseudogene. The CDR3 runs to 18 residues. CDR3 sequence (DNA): TGTGCCAGCAGCAAAGCGCAAAGGCAGGGTCCCACTAATGAAAAACTGTTTTTT. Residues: CASSKAQRQGPTNEKLFF.

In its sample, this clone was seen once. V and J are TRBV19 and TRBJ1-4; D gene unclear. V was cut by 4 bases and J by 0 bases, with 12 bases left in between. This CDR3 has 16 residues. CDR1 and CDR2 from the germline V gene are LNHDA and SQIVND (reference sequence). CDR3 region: CASSRVGGATNEKLFF. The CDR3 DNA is TGTGCCAGTAGTAGAGTGGGCGGCGCAACTAATGAAAAACTGTTTTTT.

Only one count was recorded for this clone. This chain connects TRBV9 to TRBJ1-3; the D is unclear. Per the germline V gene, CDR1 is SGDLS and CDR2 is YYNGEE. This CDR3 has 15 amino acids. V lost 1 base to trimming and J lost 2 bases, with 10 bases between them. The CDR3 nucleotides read TGTGCCAGCAGCGTAACGAGTGGAACTGGAAACACCATATATTTT. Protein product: CASSVTSGTGNTIYF.

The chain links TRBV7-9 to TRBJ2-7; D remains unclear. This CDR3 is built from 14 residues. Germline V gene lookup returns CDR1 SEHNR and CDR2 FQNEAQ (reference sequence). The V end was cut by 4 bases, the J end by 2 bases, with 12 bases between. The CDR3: CASSSKDRTYEQYF. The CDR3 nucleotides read TGTGCCAGCAGCTCCAAGGATCGAACCTACGAGCAGTACTTC.

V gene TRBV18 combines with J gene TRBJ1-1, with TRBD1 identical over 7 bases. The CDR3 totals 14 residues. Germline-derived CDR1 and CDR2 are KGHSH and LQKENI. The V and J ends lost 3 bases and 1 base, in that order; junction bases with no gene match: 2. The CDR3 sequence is CASSPGQSNTEAFF. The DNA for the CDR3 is TGTGCCAGCTCACCGGGACAGTCGAACACTGAAGCTTTCTTT.

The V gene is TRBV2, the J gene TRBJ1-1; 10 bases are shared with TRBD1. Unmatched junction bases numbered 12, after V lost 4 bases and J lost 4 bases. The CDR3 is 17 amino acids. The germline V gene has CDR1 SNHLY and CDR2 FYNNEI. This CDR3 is CASSVSGQGRLGTEAFF. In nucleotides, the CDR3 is TGTGCCAGCAGTGTATCGGGACAGGGGCGGTTGGGCACTGAAGCTTTCTTT.

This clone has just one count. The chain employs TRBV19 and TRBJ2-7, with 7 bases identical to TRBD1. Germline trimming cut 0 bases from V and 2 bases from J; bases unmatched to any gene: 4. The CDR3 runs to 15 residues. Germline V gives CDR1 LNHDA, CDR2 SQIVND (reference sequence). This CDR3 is CASSIEQGIPYEQYF. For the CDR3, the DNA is TGTGCCAGTAGTATAGAACAGGGGATTCCCTACGAGCAGTACTTC.

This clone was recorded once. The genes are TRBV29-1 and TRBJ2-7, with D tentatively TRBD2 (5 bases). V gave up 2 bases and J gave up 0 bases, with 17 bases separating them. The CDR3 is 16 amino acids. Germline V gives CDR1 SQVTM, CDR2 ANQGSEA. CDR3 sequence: CSVEYRGRTSSYEQYV. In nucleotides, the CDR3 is TGCAGCGTTGAATATCGGGGAAGAACGAGCTCCTACGAGCAGTACGTC.

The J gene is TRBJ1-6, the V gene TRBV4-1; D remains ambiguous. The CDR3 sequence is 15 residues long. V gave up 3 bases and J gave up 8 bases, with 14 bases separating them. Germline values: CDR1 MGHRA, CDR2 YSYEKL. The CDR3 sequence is CASSHRWEEDSPLHF. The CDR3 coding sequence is TGCGCCAGCAGCCACCGGTGGGAGGAGGATTCACCCCTCCACTTT.

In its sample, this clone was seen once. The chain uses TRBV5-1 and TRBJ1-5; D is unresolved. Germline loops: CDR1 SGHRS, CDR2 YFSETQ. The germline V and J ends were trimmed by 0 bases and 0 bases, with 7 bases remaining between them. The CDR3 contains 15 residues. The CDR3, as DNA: TGCGCCAGCAGCTTGGAAGGTTATAGCAATCAGCCCCAGCATTTT. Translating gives CASSLEGYSNQPQHF.

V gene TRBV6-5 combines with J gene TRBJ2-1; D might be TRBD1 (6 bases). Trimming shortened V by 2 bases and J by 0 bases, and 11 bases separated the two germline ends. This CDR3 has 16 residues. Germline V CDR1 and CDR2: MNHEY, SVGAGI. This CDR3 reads CASSYGGPSSYNEQFF. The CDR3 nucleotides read TGTGCCAGCAGTTACGGGGGCCCAAGCTCCTACAATGAGCAGTTCTTC.

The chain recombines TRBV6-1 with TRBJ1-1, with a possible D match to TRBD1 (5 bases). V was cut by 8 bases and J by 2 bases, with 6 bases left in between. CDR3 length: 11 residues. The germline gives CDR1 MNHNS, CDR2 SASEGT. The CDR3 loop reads CASDRNTEAFF. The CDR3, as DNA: TGTGCCAGCGACAGAAACACTGAAGCTTTCTTT.

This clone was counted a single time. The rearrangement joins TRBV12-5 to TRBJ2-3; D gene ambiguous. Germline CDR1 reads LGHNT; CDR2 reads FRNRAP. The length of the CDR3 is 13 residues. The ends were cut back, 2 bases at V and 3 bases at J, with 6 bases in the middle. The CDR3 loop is CASGLSRTDTQYF. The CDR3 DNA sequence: TGTGCTAGTGGTTTGAGCCGGACAGATACGCAGTATTTT. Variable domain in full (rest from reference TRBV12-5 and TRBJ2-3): DARVTQTPRHKVTEMGQEVTMRCQPILGHNTVFWYRQTMMQGLELLAYFRNRAPLDDSGMPKDRFSAEMPDATLATLKIQPSEPRDSAVYFCASGLSRTDTQYFGPGTRLTVL.

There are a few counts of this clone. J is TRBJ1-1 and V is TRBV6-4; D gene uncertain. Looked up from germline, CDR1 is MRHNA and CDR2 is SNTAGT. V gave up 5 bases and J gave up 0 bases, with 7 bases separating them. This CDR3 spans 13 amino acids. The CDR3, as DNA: TGTGCCAGCAGTCTTAGGATGAACACTGAAGCTTTCTTT. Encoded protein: CASSLRMNTEAFF.